This T cell receptor (beta chain) originates from a study of molecular identifiers for immune sequencing clone quantification. Trimming cost V 5 bases and J 4 bases, with 14 bases left between them. Germline-derived CDR1 and CDR2 are SEHNR and FQNEAQ (reference sequence). This CDR3 has 15 residues. This clonotype has a count of ten or more. Its antigen is undetermined. Preparation methods for the bulk TCR libraries were those previously described, with listed TCR primers. TCRdb re-analysed the PCR reads in MiXCR, keeping a single row per CDR3 protein. The sample shows roughly 97,000 distinct CDR3 sequences, 24% of them seen only once. Study results and caveats: Same-barcode identical TCR molecules could make highly expanded clones look smaller than they are.

Sorting isolated naive CD8 T cells as CD8+CD4-CCR7+CD45RA+ events. The receptor was derived from a human donor in good health. Some libraries in this study had Jurkat cell RNA spiked in. The V call is TRBV7-9, the J call TRBJ1-4, with D uncertain. Sequenced material: naive CD8+ T cells from blood, with Jurkat cell RNA spiked in. Sample subset: FACS-sorted CD8+CD4-CCR7+CD45RA+ naive T cells. As DNA, the CDR3 is TGTGCCAGCAGCGGCTCCGAGACGGTTAATGAAAAACTGTTTTTT. Encoded protein: CASSGSETVNEKLFF. Supplemented by reference TRBV7-9 and TRBJ1-4, the full variable domain reads DTGVSQNPRHKITKRGQNVTFRCDPISEHNRLYWYRQTLGQGPEFLTYFQNEAQLEKSRLLSDRFSAERPKGSFSTLEIQRTEQGDSAMYLCASSGSETVNEKLFFGSGTQLSVL.